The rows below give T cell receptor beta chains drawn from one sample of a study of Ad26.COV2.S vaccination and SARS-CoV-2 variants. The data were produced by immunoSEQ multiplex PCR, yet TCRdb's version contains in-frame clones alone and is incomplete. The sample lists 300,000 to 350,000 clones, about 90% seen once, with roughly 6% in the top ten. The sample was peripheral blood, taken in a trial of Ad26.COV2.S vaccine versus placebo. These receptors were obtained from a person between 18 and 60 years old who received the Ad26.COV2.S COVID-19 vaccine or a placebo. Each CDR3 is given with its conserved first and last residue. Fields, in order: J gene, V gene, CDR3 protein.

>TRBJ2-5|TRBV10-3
CAIRGDREETQYF
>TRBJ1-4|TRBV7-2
CASRSTGSQEKLFF
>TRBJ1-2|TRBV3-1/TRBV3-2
CASSVGLGYGYTF
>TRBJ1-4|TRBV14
CASSQERSTALNEKLFF
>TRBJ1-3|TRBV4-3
CAIHLPGQDLPSGNTIYF
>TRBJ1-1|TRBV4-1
CASSPLRIRDRGFFGRAFF
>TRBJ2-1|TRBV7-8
CASSLGGGRTLIDEQFF
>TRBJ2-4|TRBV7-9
CASSSATLAKNIQYF
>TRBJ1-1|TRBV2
CASSVSTEAFF
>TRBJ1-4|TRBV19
CASSLQGATNEKLFF
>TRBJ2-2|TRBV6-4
CASSATLRAGGAAGELFF
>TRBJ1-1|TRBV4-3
CASSQEAGGAEAFF
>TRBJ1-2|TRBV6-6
CASSPDLDGYTF
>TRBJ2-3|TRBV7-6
CASSLVPEETDTQYF
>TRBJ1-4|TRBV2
CASSEGIRNAEKLFF
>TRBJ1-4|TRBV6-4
CASSRTENEKLFF
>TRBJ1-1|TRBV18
CASSPRDRTEAFF
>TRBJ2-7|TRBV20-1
CSASSLGYEQYF
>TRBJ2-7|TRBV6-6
CASSNVAYEQYF
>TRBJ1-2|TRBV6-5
CASSYLTGTANYGYTF
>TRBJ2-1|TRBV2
CASSELRSSYNEQFF
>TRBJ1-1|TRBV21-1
CASSKVSPSGLVNTEAFF
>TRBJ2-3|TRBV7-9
CASGPLTSADPSTDTQYF
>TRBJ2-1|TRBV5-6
CASSLSTNEQFF
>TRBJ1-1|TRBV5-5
CASSFTGDGEAFF
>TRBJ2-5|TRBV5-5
CASSLSRGGDQETQYF
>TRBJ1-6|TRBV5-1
CASSLAGKGSPLHF
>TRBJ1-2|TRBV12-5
CASGLTPSGTGAGYTF
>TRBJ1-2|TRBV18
CASSPLWDNTNYGYTF
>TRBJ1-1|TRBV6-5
CASSLPGQNTEAFF
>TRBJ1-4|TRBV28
CASIGGSGEKLFF
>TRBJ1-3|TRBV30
CAWSVTGSGNTIYF
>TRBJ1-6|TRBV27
CASSEQGPQVRNSPLHF
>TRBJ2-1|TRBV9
CASSVGGGSSYNEQFF
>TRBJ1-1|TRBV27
CASSLRGLNTEAFF
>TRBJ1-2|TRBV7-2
CASSLDSGTPSSYGYTF
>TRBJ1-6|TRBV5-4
CASSSTGGGNSPLHF
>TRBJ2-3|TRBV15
CATSSGGGGTDTQYF
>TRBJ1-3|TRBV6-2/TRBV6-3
CASSYLTGNTIYF
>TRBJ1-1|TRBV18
CASSPDRGTEAFF
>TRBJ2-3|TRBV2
CASSGTSGLADTQYF
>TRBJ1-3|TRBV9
CASSAAGSTGNTIYF
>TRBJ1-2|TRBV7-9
CASSPRQGSGGYTF
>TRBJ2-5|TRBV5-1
CASTPLETQETQYF
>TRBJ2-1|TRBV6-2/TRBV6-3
CASSNPGTGGNEQFF
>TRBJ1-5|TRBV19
CATSSAYNQPQHF
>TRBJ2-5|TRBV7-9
CASSLGLAGETQYF
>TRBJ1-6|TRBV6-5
CASSYPSGTADSPLHF